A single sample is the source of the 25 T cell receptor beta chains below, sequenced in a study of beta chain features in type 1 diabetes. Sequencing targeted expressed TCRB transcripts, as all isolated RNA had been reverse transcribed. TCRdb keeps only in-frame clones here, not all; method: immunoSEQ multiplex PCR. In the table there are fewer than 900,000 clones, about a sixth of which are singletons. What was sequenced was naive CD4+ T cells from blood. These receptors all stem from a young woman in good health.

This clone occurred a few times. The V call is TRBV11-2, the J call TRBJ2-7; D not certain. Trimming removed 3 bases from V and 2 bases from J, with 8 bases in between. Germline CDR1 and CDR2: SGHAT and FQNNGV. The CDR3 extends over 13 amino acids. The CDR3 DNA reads TGTGCCAGCAGCTTTGATCTCGCCTACGAGCAGTACTTC. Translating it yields CASSFDLAYEQYF.

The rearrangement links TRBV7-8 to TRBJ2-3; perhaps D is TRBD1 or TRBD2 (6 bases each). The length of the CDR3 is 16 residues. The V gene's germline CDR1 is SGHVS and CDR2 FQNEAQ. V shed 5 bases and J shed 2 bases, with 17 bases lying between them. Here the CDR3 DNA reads TGTGCCAGCAGCACAGTCGCGGGGACAAACACAGATACGCAGTATTTT. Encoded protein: CASSTVAGTNTDTQYF.

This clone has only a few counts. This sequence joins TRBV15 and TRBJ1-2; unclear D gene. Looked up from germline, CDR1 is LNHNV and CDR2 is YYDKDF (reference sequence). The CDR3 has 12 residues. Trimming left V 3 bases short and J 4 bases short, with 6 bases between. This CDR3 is CATSRATYGYTF. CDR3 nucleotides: TGTGCCACCAGCAGGGCGACCTATGGCTACACCTTC.

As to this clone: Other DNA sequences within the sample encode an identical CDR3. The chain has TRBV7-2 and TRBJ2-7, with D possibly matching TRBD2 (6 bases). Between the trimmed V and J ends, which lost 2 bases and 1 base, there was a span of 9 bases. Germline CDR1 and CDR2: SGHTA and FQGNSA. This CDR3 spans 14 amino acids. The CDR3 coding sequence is TGTGCCAGCAGCTTACAGGGAGGATCCTACGAGCAGTACTTC. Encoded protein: CASSLQGGSYEQYF.

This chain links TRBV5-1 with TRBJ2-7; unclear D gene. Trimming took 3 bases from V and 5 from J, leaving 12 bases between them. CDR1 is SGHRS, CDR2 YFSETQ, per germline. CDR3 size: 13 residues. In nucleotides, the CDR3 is TGCGCCAGCAGCTCGGAATCCGGCGACGAGCAGTACTTC. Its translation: CASSSESGDEQYF.

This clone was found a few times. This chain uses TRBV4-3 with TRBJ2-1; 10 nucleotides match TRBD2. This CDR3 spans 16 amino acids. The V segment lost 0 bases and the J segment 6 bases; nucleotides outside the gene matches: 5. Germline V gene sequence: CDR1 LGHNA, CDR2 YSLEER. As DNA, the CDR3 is TGCGCCAGCAGCCAAGAAAGCGGGAGGGCCGGCAATGAGCAGTTCTTC. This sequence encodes CASSQESGRAGNEQFF.

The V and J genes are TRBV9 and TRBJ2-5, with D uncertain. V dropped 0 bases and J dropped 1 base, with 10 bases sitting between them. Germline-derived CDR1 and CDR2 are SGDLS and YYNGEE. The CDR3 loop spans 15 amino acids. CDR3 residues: CASSVGLTPQETQYF. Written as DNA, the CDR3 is TGTGCCAGCAGCGTAGGACTGACTCCCCAAGAGACCCAGTACTTC.

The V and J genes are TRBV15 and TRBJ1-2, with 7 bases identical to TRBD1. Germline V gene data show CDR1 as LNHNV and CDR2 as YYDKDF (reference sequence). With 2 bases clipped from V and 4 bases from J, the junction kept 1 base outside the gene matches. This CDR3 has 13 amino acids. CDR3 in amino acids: CATSRSGGYGYTF. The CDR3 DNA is TGTGCCACCAGCAGATCAGGGGGCTATGGCTACACCTTC.

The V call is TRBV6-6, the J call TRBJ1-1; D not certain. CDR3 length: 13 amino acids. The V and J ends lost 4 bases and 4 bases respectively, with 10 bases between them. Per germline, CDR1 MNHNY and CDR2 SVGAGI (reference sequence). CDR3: CASSSLQVTEAFF. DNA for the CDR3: TGTGCCAGCAGTTCACTTCAGGTCACTGAAGCTTTCTTT.

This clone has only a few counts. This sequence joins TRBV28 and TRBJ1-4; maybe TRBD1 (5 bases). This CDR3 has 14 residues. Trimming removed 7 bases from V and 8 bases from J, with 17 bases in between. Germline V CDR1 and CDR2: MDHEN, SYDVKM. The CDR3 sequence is CASTSPGLWEKLFF. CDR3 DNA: TGTGCCAGCACGTCTCCGGGACTATGGGAAAAACTGTTTTTT.

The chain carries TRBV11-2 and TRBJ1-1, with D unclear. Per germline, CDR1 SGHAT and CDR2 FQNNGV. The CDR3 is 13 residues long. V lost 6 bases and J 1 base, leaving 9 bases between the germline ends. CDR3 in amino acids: CASRIRGNTEAFF. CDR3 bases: TGTGCCAGCAGAATACGGGGGAACACTGAAGCTTTCTTT.

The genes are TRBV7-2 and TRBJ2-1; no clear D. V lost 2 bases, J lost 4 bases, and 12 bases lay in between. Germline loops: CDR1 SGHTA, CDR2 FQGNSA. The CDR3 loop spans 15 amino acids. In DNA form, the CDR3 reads TGTGCCAGCAGCTTAATGTCTGTCTATTACAATGAGCAGTTCTTC. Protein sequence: CASSLMSVYYNEQFF. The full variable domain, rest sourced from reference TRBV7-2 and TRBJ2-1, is GAGVSQSPSNKVTEKGKDVELRCDPISGHTALYWYRQSLGQGLEFLIYFQGNSAPDKSGLPSDRFSAERTGGSVSTLTIQRTQQEDSAVYLCASSLMSVYYNEQFFGPGTRLTVL.

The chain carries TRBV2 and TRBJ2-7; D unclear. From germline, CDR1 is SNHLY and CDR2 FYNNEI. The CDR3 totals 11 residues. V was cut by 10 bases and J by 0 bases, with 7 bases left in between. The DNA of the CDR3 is TGTGCCACCGCTTTCTCCTACGAGCAGTACTTC. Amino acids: CATAFSYEQYF. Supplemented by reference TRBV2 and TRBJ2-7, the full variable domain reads EPEVTQTPSHQVTQMGQEVILRCVPISNHLYFYWYRQILGQKVEFLVSFYNNEISEKSEIFDDQFSVERPDGSNFTLKIRSTKLEDSAMYFCATAFSYEQYFGPGTRLTVT.

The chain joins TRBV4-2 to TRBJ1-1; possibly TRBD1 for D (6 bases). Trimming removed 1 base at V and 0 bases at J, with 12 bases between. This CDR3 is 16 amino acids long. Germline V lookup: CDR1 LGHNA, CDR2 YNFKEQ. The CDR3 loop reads CASSQGHRAMNTEAFF. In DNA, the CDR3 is TGTGCCAGCAGCCAAGGCCACAGGGCGATGAACACTGAAGCTTTCTTT.

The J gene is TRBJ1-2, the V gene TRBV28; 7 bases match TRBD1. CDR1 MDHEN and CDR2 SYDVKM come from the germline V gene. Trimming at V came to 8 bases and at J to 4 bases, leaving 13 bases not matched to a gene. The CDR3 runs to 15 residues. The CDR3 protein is CASGTHNRGTYGYTF. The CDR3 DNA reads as TGTGCCAGCGGAACGCATAACAGGGGTACCTATGGCTACACCTTC.

The CDR3 loop is CASSYRPGGMEQYF. For the CDR3, the DNA is TGTGCCAGCAGCTACCGACCAGGGGGCATGGAGCAGTACTTC. V usage is TRBV14 and J usage is TRBJ2-7; 8 positions match TRBD1. This CDR3 spans 14 amino acids. CDR1 SGHDN and CDR2 FVKESK come from the germline V gene. Losses at the gene ends were 5 bases for V and 7 bases for J; bases not matched to a gene: 10.

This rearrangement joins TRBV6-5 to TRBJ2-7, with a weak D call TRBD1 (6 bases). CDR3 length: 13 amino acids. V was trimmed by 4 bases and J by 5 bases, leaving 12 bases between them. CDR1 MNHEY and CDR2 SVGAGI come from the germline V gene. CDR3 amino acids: CASSSGRGDEQYF. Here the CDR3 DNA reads TGTGCCAGCAGTTCAGGCAGGGGAGACGAGCAGTACTTC.

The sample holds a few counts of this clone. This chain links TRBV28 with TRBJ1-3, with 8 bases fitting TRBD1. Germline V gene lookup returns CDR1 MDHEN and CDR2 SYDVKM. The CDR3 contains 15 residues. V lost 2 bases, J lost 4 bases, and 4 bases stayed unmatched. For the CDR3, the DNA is TGTGCCAGCAGTTTACTACAGGGGGGAGGAAACACCATATATTTT. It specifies CASSLLQGGGNTIYF.

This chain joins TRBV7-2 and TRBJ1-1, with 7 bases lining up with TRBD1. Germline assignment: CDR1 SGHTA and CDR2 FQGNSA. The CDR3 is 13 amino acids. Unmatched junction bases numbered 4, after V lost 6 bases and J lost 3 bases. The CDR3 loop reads CASSPGGYTEAFF. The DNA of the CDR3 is TGTGCCAGCAGTCCAGGGGGGTACACTGAAGCTTTCTTT.

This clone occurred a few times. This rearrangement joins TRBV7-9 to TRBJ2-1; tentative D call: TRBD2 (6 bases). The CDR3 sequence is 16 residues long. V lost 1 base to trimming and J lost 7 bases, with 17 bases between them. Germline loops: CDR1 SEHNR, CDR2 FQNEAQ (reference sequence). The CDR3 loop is CASSLVRGKVGNEQFF. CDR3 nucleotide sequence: TGTGCCAGCAGCTTAGTACGCGGGAAGGTCGGAAATGAGCAGTTCTTC.

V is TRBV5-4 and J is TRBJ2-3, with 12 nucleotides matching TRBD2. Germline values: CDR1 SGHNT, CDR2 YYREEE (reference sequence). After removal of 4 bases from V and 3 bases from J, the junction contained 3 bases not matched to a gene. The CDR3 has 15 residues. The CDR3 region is CASSQGTSGTDTQYF. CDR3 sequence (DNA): TGTGCCAGCAGCCAAGGGACTAGCGGGACAGATACGCAGTATTTT.

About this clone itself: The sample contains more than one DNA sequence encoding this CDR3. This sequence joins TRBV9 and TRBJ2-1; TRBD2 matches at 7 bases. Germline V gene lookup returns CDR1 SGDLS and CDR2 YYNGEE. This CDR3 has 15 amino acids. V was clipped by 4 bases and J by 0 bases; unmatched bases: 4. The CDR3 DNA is TGTGCCAGCAGCCGAAGCGGGGCCTCCTACAATGAGCAGTTCTTC. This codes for CASSRSGASYNEQFF.

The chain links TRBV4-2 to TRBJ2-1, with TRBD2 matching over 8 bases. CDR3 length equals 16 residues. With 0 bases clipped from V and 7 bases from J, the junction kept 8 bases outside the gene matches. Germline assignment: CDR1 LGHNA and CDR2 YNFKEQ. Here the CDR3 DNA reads TGTGCCAGCAGCCAAGATTGGGGAGCGGGAGTTAATGAGCAGTTCTTC. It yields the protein CASSQDWGAGVNEQFF.

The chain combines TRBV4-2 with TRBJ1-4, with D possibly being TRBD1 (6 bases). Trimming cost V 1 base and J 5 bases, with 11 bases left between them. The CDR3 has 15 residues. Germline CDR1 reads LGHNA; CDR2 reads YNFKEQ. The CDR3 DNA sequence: TGTGCCAGCAGCCAAGTACAGGGCCTAAATGAAAAACTGTTTTTT. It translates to CASSQVQGLNEKLFF.

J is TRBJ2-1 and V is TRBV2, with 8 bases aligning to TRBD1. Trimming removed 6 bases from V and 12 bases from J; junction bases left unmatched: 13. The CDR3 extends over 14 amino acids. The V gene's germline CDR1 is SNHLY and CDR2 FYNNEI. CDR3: CASRERQGSFGQFF. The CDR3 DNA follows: TGTGCCAGCAGGGAACGACAGGGGAGTTTCGGGCAGTTCTTC. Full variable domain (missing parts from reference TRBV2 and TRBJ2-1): EPEVTQTPSHQVTQMGQEVILRCVPISNHLYFYWYRQILGQKVEFLVSFYNNEISEKSEIFDDQFSVERPDGSNFTLKIRSTKLEDSAMYFCASRERQGSFGQFFGPGTRLTVL.